Listed here are 8 T cell receptor beta chains from one sample, sequenced in a study of blood T cell repertoires in COVID-19. Produced via immunoSEQ multiplex PCR; TCRdb's table is partial and in-frame only. In the table there are tens of thousands of clones, 88% of which are singletons. Sequencing was done on a sample of peripheral blood. These TCRs come from a human donor in a cohort sampled during active COVID-19.

The chain couples TRBV20-1 to TRBJ2-7, with D maybe TRBD1 (6 bases). Germline V gene data show CDR1 as DFQATT and CDR2 as SNEGSKA (reference sequence). Trimming cost V 5 bases and J 4 bases, with 9 bases left between them. This CDR3 region has 11 residues. The CDR3 sequence: CSARDMYEQYF. The CDR3 coding sequence is TGCAGTGCTCGGGACATGTACGAGCAGTACTTC.

The chain carries TRBV5-5 and TRBJ2-1; possibly TRBD2 for D (6 bases). V shed 3 bases and J shed 0 bases, with 7 bases lying between them. CDR1 and CDR2 (germline): SGHKS, YYEKEE (reference sequence). The CDR3 contains 14 residues. CDR3 coding DNA: TGTGCCAGCAGCTGGGGGGTCTCCTACAATGAGCAGTTCTTC. It specifies CASSWGVSYNEQFF.

In this sample, this clone turned up once. The chain couples TRBV7-2 to TRBJ1-6; 9 bases align to TRBD1. From germline, CDR1 is SGHTA and CDR2 FQGNSA. The CDR3 is 17 residues long. V lost 3 bases to trimming and J lost 5 bases; unmatched junction nucleotides: 8. CDR3 sequence (DNA): TGTGCCAGCAGCTTCCTACCGGGACAGGGTAATAATTCACCCCTCCACTTT. It translates to CASSFLPGQGNNSPLHF.

The CDR3 sequence is CASSPPSGGAWAEQFF. CDR3 coding DNA: TGTGCCAGCTCACCCCCTAGCGGGGGGGCTTGGGCTGAGCAGTTCTTC. V gene TRBV18 combines with J gene TRBJ2-1, with 12 bases fitting TRBD2. The CDR3 is 16 residues long. Germline V gene data show CDR1 as KGHSH and CDR2 as LQKENI. Losses at the gene ends were 3 bases for V and 9 bases for J; bases not matched to a gene: 9.

The chain combines TRBV29-1 with TRBJ2-7; 10 bases agree with TRBD2. CDR3 length: 17 residues. The germline gives CDR1 SQVTM, CDR2 ANQGSEA. V dropped 6 bases and J dropped 7; count of bases not matched to a gene: 21. This chain's CDR3 is CSVGPRGGGAGGREQYF. CDR3 in DNA: TGCAGCGTCGGGCCTCGCGGGGGGGGAGCGGGAGGGCGTGAGCAGTACTTC.

The table lists this clone with a few counts. Written as DNA, the CDR3 is TGTGCCAGCAGTTTTCAGGGAGGCGGCAATCAGCCCCAGCATTTT. Its translation: CASSFQGGGNQPQHF. The chain is built from TRBV27 and TRBJ1-5; D possibly corresponds to TRBD1 (5 bases). This CDR3 contains 15 residues. The V gene lost 3 bases and the J gene lost 2 bases, with 11 bases spanning the gap. Germline values: CDR1 MNHEY, CDR2 SMNVEV (reference sequence).

The CDR3 region has the DNA TGTGCCAGCAACCGACAGGGGCACACTGAAGCTTTCTTT. Translated: CASNRQGHTEAFF. The rearrangement links TRBV3-1 (or the pseudogene TRBV3-2) to TRBJ1-1; 8 positions agree with TRBD1. V shed 7 bases, J shed 3 bases, and the junction held 4 bases outside the gene matches. Germline V lookup: CDR1 LGHDT, CDR2 YNNKEL (reference sequence). The CDR3 runs 13 residues.

The chain has TRBV4-1 and TRBJ2-1, with 8 bases aligning to TRBD1. Germline CDR1 reads MGHRA; CDR2 reads YSYEKL. The CDR3 runs to 13 residues. J gave up 6 bases and V 6 bases, and 4 bases lay outside the gene matches. The CDR3 sequence: CASRPTGANEQFF. The CDR3 DNA is TGCGCCAGCAGGCCGACAGGGGCCAATGAGCAGTTCTTC.